The rows below give T cell receptor beta chains drawn from one sample of a study of shared clonotypes between healthy human individuals. Libraries were prepared by immunoSEQ multiplex PCR; TCRdb keeps only in-frame clonotypes and omits some of them. The table has about 2.4 million clones, 80% to 95% seen once. Sequenced material: naive CD4+ T cells from PBMCs. The receptor set was obtained from a man younger than 35 in good health. Some clones in this sample may be carry-over from other donors' samples. Each CDR3 is given with its conserved first and last residue. The order of the fields is V gene, clone size, D gene, J gene, CDR3 protein, CDR3 DNA. D genes are given only for firm matches. Not all rows give a size; the values are once, few, many and, for expanded clones, a class.

V gene: TRBV6-1; clone size: .; D gene: .; J gene: TRBJ2-7; CDR3 protein: CASSEVYGGGSSEQYF; CDR3 DNA: TGTGCCAGCAGTGAAGTCTATGGAGGGGGTAGCAGCGAGCAGTACTTC
V gene: TRBV5-1; clone size: .; D gene: TRBD2; J gene: TRBJ2-3; CDR3 protein: CASSLLSGSSDTQYF; CDR3 DNA: TGCGCCAGCAGCTTGCTTAGCGGGAGTTCAGATACGCAGTATTTT
V gene: TRBV21-1; clone size: .; D gene: .; J gene: TRBJ2-4; CDR3 protein: CASITPPGTSLLAKNIQYF; CDR3 DNA: TGTGCCAGCATTACCCCCCCAGGGACAAGCCTCCTAGCCAAAAACATTCAGTACTTC
V gene: TRBV7-8; clone size: .; D gene: .; J gene: TRBJ2-7; CDR3 protein: CASSARLIPTYEQYF; CDR3 DNA: TGTGCCAGCAGCGCCCGACTGATCCCCACCTACGAGCAGTACTTC
V gene: TRBV4-2; clone size: .; D gene: .; J gene: TRBJ1-2; CDR3 protein: CASSRGNYGYTF; CDR3 DNA: TGTGCCAGCAGCCGAGGTAACTATGGCTACACCTTC
V gene: TRBV6-1; clone size: .; D gene: TRBD1; J gene: TRBJ2-1; CDR3 protein: CASTDRAYNEQFF; CDR3 DNA: TGTGCCAGCACCGACAGGGCTTACAATGAGCAGTTCTTC
V gene: TRBV9; clone size: .; D gene: TRBD1; J gene: TRBJ2-2; CDR3 protein: CASSILGQGSGELFF; CDR3 DNA: TGTGCCAGCAGCATCCTCGGACAGGGGAGCGGGGAGCTGTTTTTT
V gene: TRBV11-3; clone size: .; D gene: TRBD2; J gene: TRBJ2-7; CDR3 protein: CASSRSGTSIDVQYF; CDR3 DNA: TGTGCCAGCAGCAGGTCCGGGACTAGTATAGATGTGCAGTACTTC
V gene: TRBV9; clone size: .; D gene: TRBD2; J gene: TRBJ2-7; CDR3 protein: CASSVAGDYSHEQCF; CDR3 DNA: TGTGCCAGCAGCGTAGCTGGGGACTACTCGCACGAGCAGTGCTTC
V gene: TRBV10-3; clone size: .; D gene: TRBD1; J gene: TRBJ1-2; CDR3 protein: CAIREGQPGNYGYTF; CDR3 DNA: TGTGCCATCAGAGAGGGACAGCCAGGCAACTATGGCTACACCTTC
V gene: TRBV5-4; clone size: few; D gene: TRBD2; J gene: TRBJ2-2; CDR3 protein: CASSGTSGSRGDTGELFF; CDR3 DNA: TGTGCCAGCAGCGGGACTAGCGGGTCCAGGGGAGACACCGGGGAGCTGTTTTTT
V gene: TRBV19; clone size: .; D gene: .; J gene: TRBJ2-3; CDR3 protein: CASSPRAGLGTDTQYF; CDR3 DNA: TGTGCCAGTAGCCCCAGGGCAGGGTTGGGCACAGATACGCAGTATTTT
V gene: TRBV27; clone size: .; D gene: TRBD2; J gene: TRBJ2-7; CDR3 protein: CASSLSGGHYEQYF; CDR3 DNA: TGTGCCAGCAGTTTGTCGGGAGGGCACTACGAGCAGTACTTC
V gene: TRBV6-1; clone size: .; D gene: .; J gene: TRBJ2-3; CDR3 protein: CASRGGLGTDTQYF; CDR3 DNA: TGTGCCAGCAGGGGCGGACTTGGCACAGATACGCAGTATTTT
V gene: TRBV28; clone size: once; D gene: TRBD2; J gene: TRBJ2-2; CDR3 protein: CASSSLTSGAGELFF; CDR3 DNA: TGTGCCAGCAGTTCATTGACTAGCGGAGCCGGGGAGCTGTTTTTT
V gene: TRBV28; clone size: .; D gene: .; J gene: TRBJ1-2; CDR3 protein: CASSLSRLIPYGYTF; CDR3 DNA: TGTGCCAGCAGTCTATCCCGGCTTATCCCCTATGGCTACACCTTC
V gene: TRBV12-5; clone size: .; D gene: .; J gene: TRBJ2-2; CDR3 protein: CASGLSAVNTGELFF; CDR3 DNA: TGTGCTAGTGGTTTGTCGGCGGTGAACACCGGGGAGCTGTTTTTT
V gene: TRBV5-4; clone size: once; D gene: .; J gene: TRBJ2-4; CDR3 protein: CASSFPSSNIQYF; CDR3 DNA: TGTGCCAGCAGCTTCCCCTCCTCGAACATTCAGTACTTC
V gene: TRBV11-3; clone size: once; D gene: .; J gene: TRBJ1-1; CDR3 protein: CASSLEGGDTEAFF; CDR3 DNA: TGTGCCAGCAGCTTAGAGGGGGGGGACACTGAAGCTTTCTTT